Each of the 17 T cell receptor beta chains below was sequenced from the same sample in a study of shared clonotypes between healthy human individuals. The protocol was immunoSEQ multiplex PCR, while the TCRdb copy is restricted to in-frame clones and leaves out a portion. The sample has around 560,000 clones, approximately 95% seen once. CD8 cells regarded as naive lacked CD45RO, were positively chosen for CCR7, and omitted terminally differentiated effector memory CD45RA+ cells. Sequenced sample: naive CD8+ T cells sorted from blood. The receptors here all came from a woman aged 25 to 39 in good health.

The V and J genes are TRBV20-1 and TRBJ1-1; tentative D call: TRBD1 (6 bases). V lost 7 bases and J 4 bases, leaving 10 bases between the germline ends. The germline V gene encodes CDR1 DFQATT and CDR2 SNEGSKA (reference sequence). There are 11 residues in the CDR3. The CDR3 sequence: CSVLGGTEAFF. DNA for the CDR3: TGCAGTGTCCTAGGGGGCACTGAAGCTTTCTTT.

This chain's CDR3 is CASNLVSNQPQHF. The CDR3 DNA is TGTGCCAGCAACCTCGTTAGCAATCAGCCCCAGCATTTT. This chain joins TRBV28 and TRBJ1-5; D unclear. Trimming removed 7 bases at V and 0 bases at J, with 7 bases between. The V gene's germline CDR1 is MDHEN and CDR2 SYDVKM. The length of the CDR3 is 13 residues. Full variable domain (rest looked up from reference TRBV28 and TRBJ1-5): DVKVTQSSRYLVKRTGEKVFLECVQDMDHENMFWYRQDPGLGLRLIYFSYDVKMKEKGDIPEGYSVSREKKERFSLILESASTNQTSMYLCASNLVSNQPQHFGDGTRLSIL.

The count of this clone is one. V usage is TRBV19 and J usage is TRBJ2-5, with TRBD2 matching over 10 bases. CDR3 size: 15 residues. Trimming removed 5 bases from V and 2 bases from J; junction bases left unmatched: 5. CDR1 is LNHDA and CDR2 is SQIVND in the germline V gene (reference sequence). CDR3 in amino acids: CASSPGTSVQETQYF. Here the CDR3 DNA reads TGTGCCAGTAGTCCCGGGACTAGCGTACAAGAGACCCAGTACTTC.

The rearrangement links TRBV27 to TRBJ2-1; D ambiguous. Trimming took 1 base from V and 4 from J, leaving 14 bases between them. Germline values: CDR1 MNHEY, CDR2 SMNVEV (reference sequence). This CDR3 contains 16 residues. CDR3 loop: CASSLFSGPKYNEQFF. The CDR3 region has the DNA TGTGCCAGCAGTTTATTCTCCGGACCCAAATACAATGAGCAGTTCTTC.

The CDR3 loop reads CASSQAVLAAEQYF. The CDR3 region has the DNA TGCGCCAGCAGCCAAGCGGTACTAGCAGCCGAGCAGTACTTC. J is TRBJ2-7 and V is TRBV4-1; D possibly corresponds to TRBD2 (6 bases). The V gene lost 1 base and the J gene lost 6 bases, with 13 bases spanning the gap. The CDR3 loop spans 14 amino acids. Germline values: CDR1 MGHRA, CDR2 YSYEKL.

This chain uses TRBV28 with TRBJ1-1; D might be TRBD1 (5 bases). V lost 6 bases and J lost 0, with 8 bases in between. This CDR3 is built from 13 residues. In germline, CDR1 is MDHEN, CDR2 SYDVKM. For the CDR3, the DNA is TGTGCCAGCAGACAGGTCATGAACACTGAAGCTTTCTTT. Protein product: CASRQVMNTEAFF.

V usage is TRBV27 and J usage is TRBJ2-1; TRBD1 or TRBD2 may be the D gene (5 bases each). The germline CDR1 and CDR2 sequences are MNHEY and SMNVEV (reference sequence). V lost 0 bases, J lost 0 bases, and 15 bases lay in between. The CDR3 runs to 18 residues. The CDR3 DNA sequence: TGTGCCAGCAGTTTATCCCTTTCGGGGCTCAGCTCCTACAATGAGCAGTTCTTC. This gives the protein CASSLSLSGLSSYNEQFF.

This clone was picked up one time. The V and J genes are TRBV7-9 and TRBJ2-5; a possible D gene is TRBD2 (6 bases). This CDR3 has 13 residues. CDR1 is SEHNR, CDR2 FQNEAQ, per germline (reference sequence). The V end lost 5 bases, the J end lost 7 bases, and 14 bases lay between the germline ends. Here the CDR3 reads CASSHISEGTQYF. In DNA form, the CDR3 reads TGTGCCAGCAGCCATATATCGGAGGGGACCCAGTACTTC. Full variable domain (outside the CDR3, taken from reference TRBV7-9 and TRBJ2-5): DTGVSQNPRHKITKRGQNVTFRCDPISEHNRLYWYRQTLGQGPEFLTYFQNEAQLEKSRLLSDRFSAERPKGSFSTLEIQRTEQGDSAMYLCASSHISEGTQYFGPGTRLLVL.

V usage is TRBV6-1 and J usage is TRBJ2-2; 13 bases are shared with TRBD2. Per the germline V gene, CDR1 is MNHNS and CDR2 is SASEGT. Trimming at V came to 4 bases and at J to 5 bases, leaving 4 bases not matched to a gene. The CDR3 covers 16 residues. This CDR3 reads CASSGRLAGGTGELFF. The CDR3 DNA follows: TGTGCCAGCAGTGGCAGACTAGCGGGAGGAACCGGGGAGCTGTTTTTT.

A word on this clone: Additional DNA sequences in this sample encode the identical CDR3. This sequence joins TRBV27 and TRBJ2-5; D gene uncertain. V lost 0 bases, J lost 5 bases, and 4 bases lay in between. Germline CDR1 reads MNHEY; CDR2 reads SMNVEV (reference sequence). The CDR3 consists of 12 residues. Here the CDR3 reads CASSLSGETQYF. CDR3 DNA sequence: TGTGCCAGCAGTTTATCGGGCGAGACCCAGTACTTC.

This CDR3 is CASSQEKREGYEQYF. In nucleotides, the CDR3 is TGCGCCAGCAGCCAAGAGAAGCGGGAAGGCTACGAGCAGTACTTC. V and J are TRBV4-1 and TRBJ2-7; 7 nucleotides match TRBD2. Germline CDR1 is MGHRA and CDR2 is YSYEKL. The junction had 5 bases not matched to a gene; V was cut back by 0 bases and J by 3 bases. The CDR3 is 15 amino acids.

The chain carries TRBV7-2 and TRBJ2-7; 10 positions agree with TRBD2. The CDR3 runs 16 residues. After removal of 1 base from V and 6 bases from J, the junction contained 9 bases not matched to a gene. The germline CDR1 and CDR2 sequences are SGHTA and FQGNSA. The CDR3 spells CASSLGVSLAGVEQYF. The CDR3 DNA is TGTGCCAGCAGCTTAGGAGTGTCCCTAGCGGGAGTCGAGCAGTACTTC.

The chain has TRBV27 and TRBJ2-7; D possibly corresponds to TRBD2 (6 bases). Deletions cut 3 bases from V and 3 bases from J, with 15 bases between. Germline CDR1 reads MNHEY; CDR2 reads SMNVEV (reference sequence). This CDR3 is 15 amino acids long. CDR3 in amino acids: CASSFVGTGDYEQYF. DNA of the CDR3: TGTGCCAGCAGTTTTGTCGGGACGGGGGACTACGAGCAGTACTTC.

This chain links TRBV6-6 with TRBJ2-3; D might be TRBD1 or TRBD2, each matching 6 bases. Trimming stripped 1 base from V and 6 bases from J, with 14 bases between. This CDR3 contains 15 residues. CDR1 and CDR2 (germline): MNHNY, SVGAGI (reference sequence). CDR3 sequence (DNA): TGTGCCAGCAGTTACTGGGGGGCACCCCGGGATACGCAGTATTTT. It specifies CASSYWGAPRDTQYF.

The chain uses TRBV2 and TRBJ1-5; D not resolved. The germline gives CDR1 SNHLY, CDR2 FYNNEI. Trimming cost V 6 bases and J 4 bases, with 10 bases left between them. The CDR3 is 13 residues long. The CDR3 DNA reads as TGTGCCAGCAGGGGGTCAGGAAATCAGCCCCAGCATTTT. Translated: CASRGSGNQPQHF.

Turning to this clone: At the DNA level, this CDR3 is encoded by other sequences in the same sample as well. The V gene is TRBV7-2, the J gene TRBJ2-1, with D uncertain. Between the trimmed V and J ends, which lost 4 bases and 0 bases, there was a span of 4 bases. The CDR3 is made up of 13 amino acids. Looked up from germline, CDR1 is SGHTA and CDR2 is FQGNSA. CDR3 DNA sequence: TGTGCCAGCAGCTATAGCTCCTACAATGAGCAGTTCTTC. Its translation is CASSYSSYNEQFF.

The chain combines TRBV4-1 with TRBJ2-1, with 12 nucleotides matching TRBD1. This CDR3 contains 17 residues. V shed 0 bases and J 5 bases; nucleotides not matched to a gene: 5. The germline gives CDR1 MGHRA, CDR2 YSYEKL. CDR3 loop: CASSQEGQGAWDNEQFF. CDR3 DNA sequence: TGCGCCAGCAGCCAAGAGGGACAGGGGGCGTGGGACAATGAGCAGTTCTTC.